The clone carrying this T cell receptor (beta chain) has a count of ten or more. Germline CDR1 reads SQVTM; CDR2 reads ANQGSEA. Trimming took 7 bases from V and 2 from J; bases not matched to a gene: 12. The CDR3 has 15 residues. It was unsorted whole blood that yielded blood RNA, and germline DNA was also extracted. Chronic HBV infection was present in the patients, who were treatment-naive. Before any surgery took place, approximately 4 milliliters of peripheral blood were collected. The data were obtained in a study of tumor-infiltrating lymphocytes in primary liver carcinoma. As for the study in general: Resection treated the patients' primary liver carcinoma.

TCR beta cDNA came from 400 to 500 ng total RNA, primed with a constant-region primer. Employing slightly modified ARM-PCR, three nested multiplex PCR rounds were run, and these gave rise to the TCR beta libraries. Both of the initial two PCR rounds ran for about 11 cycles and employed TRBV1-TRBV30 forward primers alongside a C-beta reverse primer. TCRdb independently ran MiXCR on the multiplex PCR reads; one entry per CDR3 protein. Of hundreds of thousands of distinct CDR3 sequences detected, roughly 60% appear once; the ten largest clones hold about 18%. The rearrangement joins TRBV29-1 to TRBJ2-3, with 7 bases aligning to TRBD1. The sequenced material came from peripheral blood. The clonotype originates from a woman aged 25 to 39 with primary liver carcinoma and hepatitis B virus infection. CDR3 bases: TGCAGCGAAAAGACAGGGTATTTCCCCACAGATACGCAGTATTTT. Translation: CSEKTGYFPTDTQYF.